These 25 T cell receptor beta chains were all obtained from the same sample, sequenced in a study of T cell repertoires in cytomegalovirus infection. These receptors lack a known antigen. TCRdb passed the reads through MiXCR, listing each CDR3 protein once. The table has roughly 69,000 distinct CDR3 sequences, about 26% seen once. The source material was CD8+ T cells from cultured PBMCs, sampled from culture after CMV antigen stimulation. The receptors were sampled from a human donor in good health (CMV status not recorded). Some clones in this sample may be carry-over from other donors' samples.

This clonotype was counted only a few times. The CDR3 loop reads CASSFSGGANEQFF. The CDR3 bases are TGTGCCAGCAGCTTCAGCGGGGGGGCCAATGAGCAGTTCTTC. V gene TRBV7-3 combines with J gene TRBJ2-1; TRBD2 agrees at 10 bases. The trim removed 3 bases at V and 6 bases at J, leaving 2 bases unmatched. The V gene's germline CDR1 is SGHTA and CDR2 FQGTGA. The CDR3 loop spans 14 amino acids.

This clonotype was observed a handful of times. This chain uses TRBV4-1 with TRBJ2-1; 10 nucleotides agree with TRBD2. The CDR3 totals 13 residues. V lost 4 bases to trimming and J lost 10 bases; unmatched junction nucleotides: 4. The germline CDR1 and CDR2 sequences are MGHRA and YSYEKL. The CDR3 region has the DNA TGCGCCAGCAGCCTGGGACTAGCGTTGGAGCAGTTCTTC. Amino acid sequence: CASSLGLALEQFF.

This clonotype occurred a few times. This rearrangement joins TRBV4-3 to TRBJ2-1; D gene ambiguous. The CDR3 sequence is 15 residues long. Trimming took off 0 bases at V and 2 bases at J, with 8 bases between the two ends. The germline V gene encodes CDR1 LGHNA and CDR2 YSLEER. The DNA of the CDR3 is TGCGCCAGCAGCCAAGACAGGAACGCCTACAATGAGCAGTTCTTC. Encoded protein: CASSQDRNAYNEQFF.

The chain combines TRBV7-6 with TRBJ1-1; D unclear. The V end lost 1 base, the J end lost 2 bases, and 8 bases lay between the germline ends. Germline CDR1 SGHVS, CDR2 FNYEAQ. The CDR3 is 14 residues long. The CDR3 bases are TGTGCCAGCAGCTTAGGGGGTTTTAACACTGAAGCTTTCTTT. Its protein is CASSLGGFNTEAFF.

Only a few counts were recorded for this clonotype. The rearrangement links TRBV12-3 or TRBV12-4 to TRBJ1-1; 7 positions agree with TRBD1. The CDR3 has 14 residues. V lost 6 bases to trimming and J lost 5 bases; unmatched junction nucleotides: 9. The CDR3 bases are TGTGCCAGCAGGCCGAACAGGGGAGGGACTGAAGCTTTCTTT. Translating gives CASRPNRGGTEAFF.

The genes are TRBV25-1 and TRBJ2-1; 7 bases are a match to TRBD2. Germline CDR1 MGHDK, CDR2 SYGVNS. The CDR3 is made up of 14 amino acids. The V gene end was trimmed by 4 bases and the J gene end by 8 bases; junction bases not matched to a gene: 8. The CDR3: CASSVGGGGDEQFF. The CDR3 bases are TGTGCCAGCAGTGTAGGTGGGGGGGGGGATGAGCAGTTCTTC.

The rearrangement joins TRBV12-3 or TRBV12-4 to TRBJ2-7, with 8 positions matching TRBD2. Trimming removed 7 bases from V and 6 bases from J; junction bases left unmatched: 11. The CDR3 has 14 residues. CDR3 protein: CASTRAGAGGEQYF. DNA for the CDR3: TGTGCCAGCACCCGAGCGGGCGCGGGGGGCGAGCAGTACTTC.

This clonotype was counted a few times. This chain links TRBV4-3 with TRBJ1-4, with unresolved D. The CDR3 covers 16 residues. V lost 1 base, J lost 8 bases, and 17 bases lay in between. Germline CDR1 and CDR2: LGHNA and YSLEER. CDR3 sequence: CASSQALFESGEKLFF. In DNA, the CDR3 is TGCGCCAGCAGCCAAGCCCTTTTCGAATCCGGGGAAAAACTGTTTTTT.

This clonotype was observed a handful of times. The chain carries TRBV14 and TRBJ2-5, with 7 bases aligning to TRBD2. The CDR3 has 13 residues. V lost 3 bases and J lost 4; bases outside the gene matches: 2. CDR1 and CDR2 (germline): SGHDN, FVKESK. The CDR3 is CASSHWEGETQYF. DNA for the CDR3: TGTGCCAGCAGCCACTGGGAGGGAGAGACCCAGTACTTC.

This clonotype was seen a handful of times. This sequence joins TRBV27 and TRBJ2-5; D call uncertain. Trimming took 5 bases from V and 1 from J, leaving 8 bases between them. Germline V gives CDR1 MNHEY, CDR2 SMNVEV (reference sequence). The length of the CDR3 is 13 residues. The CDR3 reads CASSLSFQETQYF. In nucleotides, the CDR3 is TGTGCCAGCAGTCTCAGTTTCCAAGAGACCCAGTACTTC.

This clonotype occurred once. One end of the junction varies from germline; a read error may be responsible. V and J are TRBV5-6 and TRBJ1-3; D is ambiguous. The V gene's germline CDR1 is SGHDT and CDR2 YYEEEE. The CDR3 spans 15 residues. CDR3 DNA sequence: TGTACCAGCAGCCCCGACCTCGGGTCTGGAAACACCATATATTTT. Translating it yields CTSSPDLGSGNTIYF. The entire variable domain, with the rest obtained from reference TRBV5-6 and TRBJ1-3, is as follows: DAGVTQSPTHLIKTRGQQVTLRCSPKSGHDTVSWYQQALGQGPQFIFQYYEEEERQRGNFPDRFSGHQFPNYSSELNVNALLLGDSALYLCTSSPDLGSGNTIYFGEGSWLTVV.

The table lists this clonotype with a few counts. This CDR3 reads CASSLSAPGYGTEAFF. Written as DNA, the CDR3 is TGCGCCAGCAGCTTGTCGGCCCCAGGGTACGGCACTGAAGCTTTCTTT. The chain uses TRBV5-1 and TRBJ1-1; tentative D call: TRBD1 (5 bases). Germline-derived CDR1 and CDR2 are SGHRS and YFSETQ. The CDR3 runs 16 residues. Trimming left V 1 base short and J 4 bases short, with 17 bases between.

The chain links TRBV27 to TRBJ2-1; possibly TRBD1 for D (5 bases). This CDR3 contains 14 residues. Per germline, CDR1 MNHEY and CDR2 SMNVEV (reference sequence). V was clipped by 4 bases and J by 5 bases, with 12 bases between them. In nucleotides, the CDR3 is TGTGCCAGCAGTTCCTTAGACAGAGACAATGAGCAGTTCTTC. Translated: CASSSLDRDNEQFF.

In the case of this clonotype: Germline is not matched at one junction end, which may reflect a read error. The V and J genes are TRBV11-2 and TRBJ1-4, with D possibly TRBD1 on 5 matching bases. The CDR3 is made up of 12 amino acids. Looked up from germline, CDR1 is SGHAT and CDR2 is FQNNGV. CDR3 region: CASSLEGERLFF. The CDR3 nucleotides are TGTGCCAGCAGCTTAGAGGGGGAAAGACTGTTTTTT.

The V and J genes are TRBV4-1 and TRBJ1-2; D is uncertain. The CDR3 length is 13 residues. The V end lost 0 bases, the J end lost 4 bases, and 6 bases lay between the germline ends. CDR1 is MGHRA, CDR2 YSYEKL, per germline. The DNA of the CDR3 is TGCGCCAGCAGCCAAGAGGAGTCCTATGGCTACACCTTC. It codes for CASSQEESYGYTF.

The chain carries TRBV3-1 and TRBJ2-1, with D perhaps matching TRBD1 (6 bases). Germline CDR1 LGHDT, CDR2 YNNKEL (reference sequence). V was trimmed by 6 bases and J by 6 bases, leaving 21 bases between them. This CDR3 region has 16 residues. The CDR3 loop reads CASSLRSPGHFNEQFF. The CDR3 DNA is TGTGCCAGCAGTCTACGCTCACCGGGACACTTCAATGAGCAGTTCTTC.

Regarding this clonotype: One end of the junction fails to match germline, which may point to a read error. The chain joins TRBV7-9 to TRBJ2-5, with a weak D call TRBD1 (6 bases). This CDR3 has 15 residues. CDR1 is SEHNR, CDR2 FQNEAQ, per germline (reference sequence). The CDR3 DNA follows: TGTGGCAGCAGCTTGGATCTCGACACCTCAGGGGCCCAGTACTTC. Translated, it gives CGSSLDLDTSGAQYF.

V usage is TRBV7-6 and J usage is TRBJ2-1; maybe TRBD1 (5 bases). The CDR3 extends over 15 amino acids. In germline, CDR1 is SGHVS, CDR2 FNYEAQ. V gave up 2 bases and J gave up 0 bases, with 8 bases separating them. The CDR3 sequence: CASSLPTDSYNEQFF. CDR3 sequence (DNA): TGTGCCAGCAGCTTACCGACAGACTCCTACAATGAGCAGTTCTTC.

The V and J genes are TRBV15 and TRBJ1-5; unclear D gene. The CDR3 is 16 amino acids. The V and J ends lost 0 bases and 5 bases respectively, with 14 bases between them. Germline CDR1 reads LNHNV; CDR2 reads YYDKDF (reference sequence). Here the CDR3 DNA reads TGTGCCACCAGCAGAGAATTACAGTCGGCGGATCAGCCCCAGCATTTT. Translating it yields CATSRELQSADQPQHF.

The chain links TRBV9 to TRBJ2-1, with 7 bases matching TRBD2. This CDR3 region has 14 residues. Germline CDR1 and CDR2: SGDLS and YYNGEE. J gave up 3 bases and V 4 bases, and 4 bases lay outside the gene matches. This CDR3 is CASSPRGDYNEQFF. CDR3 sequence (DNA): TGTGCCAGCAGCCCTCGGGGGGACTACAATGAGCAGTTCTTC.

The rearrangement uses TRBV7-9 and TRBJ2-7; 12 bases align to TRBD1. Germline CDR1 SEHNR, CDR2 FQNEAQ (reference sequence). The length of the CDR3 is 15 residues. V shed 5 bases and J 7 bases; nucleotides not matched to a gene: 9. The CDR3 DNA reads TGTGCCAGCAGCGCGTCGGGACAGGGGGCGGGAGAGCAGTACTTC. Encoded protein: CASSASGQGAGEQYF.

The table lists this clonotype with many counts. The V call is TRBV7-2, the J call TRBJ1-5, with 8 bases identical to TRBD1. Germline CDR1 is SGHTA and CDR2 is FQGNSA. J was trimmed by 4 bases and V by 0 bases; bases with no gene match: 2. This CDR3 has 15 amino acids. The CDR3 loop reads CASSLAGQVNQPQHF. The CDR3 region has the DNA TGTGCCAGCAGCTTAGCGGGACAGGTTAATCAGCCCCAGCATTTT.

The chain links TRBV19 to TRBJ2-3, with D possibly matching TRBD1 (6 bases). CDR3 size: 15 residues. Trimming shortened V by 5 bases and J by 5 bases, and 17 bases separated the two germline ends. Germline V gene data show CDR1 as LNHDA and CDR2 as SQIVND (reference sequence). The DNA for the CDR3 is TGTGCCAGTAGTGTGGGGGCCCTCCTTGAAGATACGCAGTATTTT. This codes for CASSVGALLEDTQYF.

CDR3: CASSRRAPQEQYF. The CDR3 DNA reads as TGTGCCAGCAGCCGCCGGGCTCCTCAAGAGCAGTACTTC. V and J are TRBV3-1 and TRBJ2-7; no clear D gene. Germline V gene data show CDR1 as LGHDT and CDR2 as YNNKEL (reference sequence). V was shortened by 4 bases and J by 7 bases, with 14 bases between the two germline ends. The CDR3 length is 13 residues.

This clonotype was counted only a few times. The chain has TRBV12-3 or TRBV12-4 and TRBJ2-1; possibly TRBD1 or TRBD2 for D (5 bases each). The CDR3 consists of 10 residues. Trimming cost V 10 bases and J 12 bases, with 13 bases left between them. The CDR3 sequence is CAIRGTGQFF. CDR3 nucleotides: TGTGCCATACGAGGGACGGGGCAGTTCTTC.